One and the same sample provided the 30 T cell receptor beta chains below, sequenced in a study of blood T cell repertoires in COVID-19. This table comes from immunoSEQ multiplex PCR, and its TCRdb copy is limited to in-frame clones, with some not included. This table holds some 99,000 clones, less than 85% found once. The specimen sequenced was peripheral blood. These receptors all stem from a woman aged 55-69 years with acute or convalescent COVID-19.

The chain combines TRBV7-3 with TRBJ2-5, with D perhaps TRBD2 (6 bases). Germline assignment: CDR1 SGHTA and CDR2 FQGTGA. CDR3 length: 13 amino acids. V gave up 5 bases and J gave up 4 bases, with 11 bases separating them. CDR3 in DNA: TGTGCCAGCAGCGTCTCTAGCGCAGAGACCCAGTACTTC. It translates to CASSVSSAETQYF.

This chain uses TRBV6-5 with TRBJ2-3; possible D gene TRBD1, 5 bases. There are 16 residues in the CDR3. From germline, CDR1 is MNHEY and CDR2 SVGAGI. V lost 0 bases, J lost 5 bases, and 15 bases lay in between. The CDR3 sequence: CASSYSSGLDGDTQYF. The CDR3 nucleotides read TGTGCCAGCAGTTACTCTTCAGGGTTGGATGGAGATACGCAGTATTTT.

The chain employs TRBV6-5 and TRBJ2-3, with a tentative D call TRBD2 (5 bases). The germline V gene has CDR1 MNHEY and CDR2 SVGAGI. The CDR3 covers 11 residues. Trimming pared 9 bases from V and 6 bases from J, leaving 10 bases between. This CDR3 is CASHRGDTQYF. In DNA form, the CDR3 reads TGTGCCAGTCACCGAGGGGATACGCAGTATTTT.

The rearrangement links TRBV19 to TRBJ2-3, with TRBD2 as a possible D gene (7 bases). From germline, CDR1 is LNHDA and CDR2 SQIVND (reference sequence). The CDR3 is 15 amino acids. V lost 1 base and J lost 4, with 12 bases in between. CDR3 sequence: CASSIGLGGPDTQYF. CDR3 nucleotides: TGTGCCAGTAGTATAGGACTGGGGGGGCCAGATACGCAGTATTTT.

This clone appeared a single time. The chain couples TRBV27 to TRBJ1-3; D not resolved. Trimming left V 7 bases short and J 4 bases short, with 11 bases between. CDR1 is MNHEY, CDR2 SMNVEV, per germline (reference sequence). CDR3 size: 13 residues. CDR3 DNA: TGTGCCAGCATGGATAGCGGCGGAAACACCATATATTTT. Its translation is CASMDSGGNTIYF.

The chain uses TRBV20-1 and TRBJ1-2, with D unresolved. CDR3 size: 11 residues. Germline V lookup: CDR1 DFQATT, CDR2 SNEGSKA (reference sequence). V lost 3 bases and J lost 9, with 11 bases in between. The CDR3: CSARIGPRYTF. In DNA, the CDR3 is TGCAGTGCTAGGATTGGCCCTCGCTACACCTTC.

This sequence joins TRBV4-2 and TRBJ2-3, with D perhaps TRBD2 (5 bases). The V and J ends lost 0 bases and 5 bases respectively, with 12 bases between them. This CDR3 is built from 15 residues. Germline CDR1 LGHNA, CDR2 YNFKEQ. CDR3: CASSQDRLALDTQYF. In nucleotides, the CDR3 is TGTGCCAGCAGCCAAGATAGGCTAGCACTAGATACGCAGTATTTT.

CDR3 region: CASSLYRGGTEAFF. In DNA, the CDR3 is TGTGCCAGCAGCTTATACCGGGGGGGCACTGAAGCTTTCTTT. This chain connects TRBV7-2 to TRBJ1-1; possibly TRBD1 for D (5 bases). The germline V gene has CDR1 SGHTA and CDR2 FQGNSA. Trimming stripped 2 bases from V and 4 bases from J, with 11 bases between. The CDR3 extends over 14 amino acids.

This clone was counted a few times. The V gene is TRBV7-9, the J gene TRBJ2-1; 13 bases line up with TRBD2. From germline, CDR1 is SEHNR and CDR2 FQNEAQ (reference sequence). This CDR3 region has 16 residues. The V segment lost 4 bases and the J segment 10 bases; nucleotides outside the gene matches: 10. CDR3 DNA: TGTGCCAGCAGCTCCGGGACTAGCGGGGCCCGGGGGGAGCAGTTCTTC. It yields the protein CASSSGTSGARGEQFF.

V gene TRBV7-3 combines with J gene TRBJ2-2; unclear D gene. CDR1 is SGHTA and CDR2 is FQGTGA in the germline V gene. The V end lost 2 bases, the J end lost 6 bases, and 4 bases lay between the germline ends. The CDR3 totals 12 residues. The CDR3 DNA sequence: TGTGCCAGCAGCTTATCCGCCGGGGAGCTGTTTTTT. Translation: CASSLSAGELFF.

This clone showed up just once. V is TRBV15 and J is TRBJ1-2; D is perhaps TRBD1 (5 bases). Germline CDR1 is LNHNV and CDR2 is YYDKDF (reference sequence). V was cut by 0 bases and J by 8 bases, with 13 bases left in between. The CDR3 totals 14 residues. CDR3 amino acids: CATSRDGAGWGYTF. The DNA of the CDR3 is TGTGCCACCAGCAGAGATGGGGCCGGTTGGGGCTACACCTTC.

V usage is TRBV27 and J usage is TRBJ1-5; no clear D. The CDR3 runs to 16 residues. CDR1 is MNHEY, CDR2 SMNVEV, per germline (reference sequence). V lost 1 base and J 3 bases, leaving 13 bases between the germline ends. The CDR3 region is CASSLLSGGDNQPQHF. The CDR3 coding sequence is TGTGCCAGCAGTTTATTATCTGGAGGTGACAATCAGCCCCAGCATTTT.

This chain connects TRBV5-1 to TRBJ1-3; tentative D call: TRBD1 (5 bases). V lost 4 bases to trimming and J lost 0 bases, with 14 bases between them. The germline gives CDR1 SGHRS, CDR2 YFSETQ. This CDR3 contains 16 residues. This CDR3 is CASSPDPGGSGNTIYF. The CDR3 DNA sequence: TGCGCCAGCAGCCCGGACCCCGGGGGCTCTGGAAACACCATATATTTT.

This chain joins TRBV19 and TRBJ1-1, with 10 bases lining up with TRBD1. The CDR3 is 14 residues long. Per the germline V gene, CDR1 is LNHDA and CDR2 is SQIVND (reference sequence). The V segment lost 8 bases and the J segment 6 bases; nucleotides outside the gene matches: 9. CDR3 bases: TGTGCCAGTCAGAGGACAGGGGGGTCACCTGAAGCTTTCTTT. This codes for CASQRTGGSPEAFF.

J is TRBJ2-5 and V is TRBV4-1, with D possibly matching TRBD1 (6 bases). Trimming removed 1 base from V and 1 base from J, with 13 bases in between. The CDR3 is made up of 16 amino acids. Germline loops: CDR1 MGHRA, CDR2 YSYEKL. The CDR3 bases are TGCGCCAGCAGCCAAGGTCAGGGGCCTATCCAAGAGACCCAGTACTTC. Translated: CASSQGQGPIQETQYF.

The chain is built from TRBV2 and TRBJ1-2; D not resolved. This CDR3 region has 13 residues. Looked up from germline, CDR1 is SNHLY and CDR2 is FYNNEI. V lost 9 bases, J lost 7 bases, and 18 bases lay in between. As DNA, the CDR3 is TGTGCCAGTCGCCGAGGGCCGTGGTCTGGCTACACCTTC. Protein sequence: CASRRGPWSGYTF.

This chain connects TRBV7-8 to TRBJ1-2; possible D gene TRBD1, 5 bases. Trimming removed 5 bases from V and 4 bases from J, with 14 bases in between. Germline V gene data show CDR1 as SGHVS and CDR2 as FQNEAQ. This CDR3 has 14 residues. Here the CDR3 reads CASSQGTGAYGYTF. CDR3 coding DNA: TGTGCCAGCAGCCAAGGGACGGGAGCCTATGGCTACACCTTC.

This clone has a single count. This rearrangement joins TRBV11-1 to TRBJ2-7; TRBD1 is a possible D gene (5 bases). Per the germline V gene, CDR1 is SGHAT and CDR2 is FQDESV (reference sequence). The CDR3 is 16 residues long. Trimming cost V 1 base and J 3 bases, with 16 bases left between them. For the CDR3, the DNA is TGTGCCAGCAGCTTAGACATACCTCGACAGCACTACGAGCAGTACTTC. Translation gives CASSLDIPRQHYEQYF.

The gene calls are TRBV6-6 and TRBJ1-2; TRBD1 might be the D (6 bases). Looked up from germline, CDR1 is MNHNY and CDR2 is SVGAGI (reference sequence). Trimming pared 7 bases from V and 8 bases from J, leaving 11 bases between. This CDR3 has 11 residues. In DNA, the CDR3 is TGTGCCAGCACCAGGGGTTTCGGCTACACCTTC. Its translation is CASTRGFGYTF.

The V gene is TRBV30, the J gene TRBJ1-1, with unresolved D. The CDR3 spans 13 residues. Germline assignment: CDR1 GTSNPN and CDR2 SVGIG (reference sequence). V lost 1 base, J lost 0 bases, and 6 bases lay in between. CDR3 residues: CAWSAHMNTEAFF. CDR3 DNA sequence: TGTGCCTGGAGTGCCCACATGAACACTGAAGCTTTCTTT. The full variable domain, rest sourced from reference TRBV30 and TRBJ1-1, is SQTIHQWPATLVQPVGSPLSLECTVEGTSNPNLYWYRQAAGRGLQLLFYSVGIGQISSEVPQNLSASRPQDRQFILSSKKLLLSDSGFYLCAWSAHMNTEAFFGQGTRLTVV.

A few counts support this clone. The chain recombines TRBV10-3 with TRBJ1-1, with 7 bases identical to TRBD1. This CDR3 has 14 amino acids. V shed 9 bases and J 6 bases; nucleotides not matched to a gene: 13. Germline-derived CDR1 and CDR2 are ENHRY and SYGVKD. In DNA, the CDR3 is TGTGCCATGCGACGAGGACAGGACCTACCTGAAGCTTTCTTT. Translating it yields CAMRRGQDLPEAFF.

The chain employs TRBV4-1 and TRBJ2-3; 11 bases align to TRBD1. The ends lost 6 bases at V and 0 bases at J; junction bases unmatched: 5. CDR3 size: 16 residues. Germline CDR1 is MGHRA and CDR2 is YSYEKL. The CDR3 region is CASRPGTGGSTDTQYF. For the CDR3, the DNA is TGCGCCAGCAGACCGGGGACAGGGGGTAGCACAGATACGCAGTATTTT.

Here the CDR3 reads CASARLLTNEKLFF. The CDR3 DNA reads TGTGCCAGCGCTAGACTGTTAACTAATGAAAAACTGTTTTTT. The chain employs TRBV2 and TRBJ1-4; D gene ambiguous. The CDR3 spans 14 residues. CDR1 and CDR2 from the germline V gene are SNHLY and FYNNEI. The germline V and J ends were trimmed by 8 bases and 1 base, with 11 bases remaining between them.

This clone was detected once. The V call is TRBV28, the J call TRBJ2-5; 8 bases are shared with TRBD1. Germline assignment: CDR1 MDHEN and CDR2 SYDVKM. Germline trimming cut 8 bases from V and 4 bases from J; bases unmatched to any gene: 12. This CDR3 comprises 15 residues. Written as DNA, the CDR3 is TGTGCCAGCCACCGGGGGCAGGGGGCGCGAGAGACCCAGTACTTC. Its protein product is CASHRGQGARETQYF.

V gene TRBV5-1 combines with J gene TRBJ2-7; 7 nucleotides match TRBD2. Germline loops: CDR1 SGHRS, CDR2 YFSETQ. The trim removed 0 bases at V and 3 bases at J, leaving 3 bases unmatched. The CDR3 covers 14 residues. The chain's CDR3 is CASSLVAGDYEQYF. CDR3 DNA sequence: TGCGCCAGCAGCTTGGTGGCGGGGGACTACGAGCAGTACTTC.

The chain has TRBV19 and TRBJ2-1; 8 bases are shared with TRBD1. V shed 8 bases and J 3 bases; nucleotides not matched to a gene: 3. CDR3 length: 13 residues. From germline, CDR1 is LNHDA and CDR2 SQIVND (reference sequence). For the CDR3, the DNA is TGTGCCAGTTATGACAGGGGCTACAATGAGCAGTTCTTC. The encoded protein is CASYDRGYNEQFF.

V is TRBV2 and J is TRBJ1-5; the D gene is possibly TRBD1 (6 bases). This CDR3 is 13 amino acids long. V lost 6 bases to trimming and J lost 0 bases, with 6 bases between them. CDR1 and CDR2 from the germline V gene are SNHLY and FYNNEI. CDR3 coding DNA: TGTGCCAGCAGGGGACATAGCAATCAGCCCCAGCATTTT. Its protein is CASRGHSNQPQHF.

The genes are TRBV4-3 and TRBJ1-2; TRBD1 is a possible D gene (6 bases). CDR1 and CDR2 from the germline V gene are LGHNA and YSLEER. V lost 4 bases and J 5 bases, leaving 17 bases between the germline ends. The CDR3 length is 15 residues. The CDR3 reads CASSLARGDHYGYTF. The CDR3 coding sequence is TGCGCCAGCAGCCTTGCCAGGGGCGACCATTATGGCTACACCTTC.

The V call is TRBV3-1 (or the pseudogene TRBV3-2), the J call TRBJ2-7, with D unresolved. Germline-derived CDR1 and CDR2 are LGHDT and YNNKEL (reference sequence). The V end lost 1 base, the J end lost 7 bases, and 8 bases lay between the germline ends. The CDR3 is 12 amino acids. CDR3 in amino acids: CASSQVRREQYF. Written as DNA, the CDR3 is TGTGCCAGCAGCCAAGTGCGTCGTGAGCAGTACTTC.

This sequence joins TRBV19 and TRBJ2-7, with a possible D match to TRBD1 (8 bases). The CDR3 length is 14 residues. Germline CDR1 and CDR2: LNHDA and SQIVND (reference sequence). V gave up 7 bases and J gave up 7 bases, with 20 bases separating them. The CDR3: CASNPTGVGGEQYF. The CDR3 DNA is TGTGCCAGTAATCCGACAGGGGTCGGGGGGGAGCAGTACTTC. The variable domain in full, completed from reference TRBV19 and TRBJ2-7, reads DGGITQSPKYLFRKEGQNVTLSCEQNLNHDAMYWYRQDPGQGLRLIYYSQIVNDFQKGDIAEGYSVSREKKESFPLTVTSAQKNPTAFYLCASNPTGVGGEQYFGPGTRLTVT.